Following are 26 T cell receptor beta chains from one sample sequenced in a study of STAT5B mutations in CD4+ large granular lymphocyte leukemia. Produced via immunoSEQ multiplex PCR; TCRdb's table is partial and in-frame only. The sample yields about 30,000 clones, more than 65% seen once. The sample comprised CD4+ T cells from blood buffy coats. All receptors come from a human donor in good health.

The chain links TRBV14 to TRBJ2-5; maybe TRBD2 (5 bases). From germline, CDR1 is SGHDN and CDR2 FVKESK. The CDR3 sequence is 15 residues long. The V end was cut by 4 bases, the J end by 5 bases, with 17 bases between. The CDR3: CASSLEGLAGETQYF. The CDR3 DNA reads TGTGCCAGCAGCCTCGAGGGCCTAGCCGGGGAGACCCAGTACTTC.

This chain uses TRBV25-1 with TRBJ2-3, with D possibly TRBD1 on 6 matching bases. CDR1 and CDR2 (germline): MGHDK, SYGVNS. This CDR3 comprises 12 residues. V lost 6 bases, J lost 5 bases, and 9 bases lay in between. The DNA of the CDR3 is TGTGCCAGCAGACCCAGGGGAGATACGCAGTATTTT. It translates to CASRPRGDTQYF.

The chain links TRBV5-1 to TRBJ2-7; the D gene could be TRBD1 or TRBD2 (5 bases each). In germline, CDR1 is SGHRS, CDR2 YFSETQ. CDR3 length: 16 amino acids. Trimming pared 0 bases from V and 2 bases from J, leaving 15 bases between. The CDR3 loop is CASSLDGGVGPYEQYF. The CDR3 bases are TGCGCCAGCAGCTTGGATGGGGGAGTGGGCCCCTACGAGCAGTACTTC.

This clone was observed a handful of times. The genes are TRBV4-3 and TRBJ2-1; 10 bases are shared with TRBD2. With 4 bases clipped from V and 9 bases from J, the junction kept 6 bases outside the gene matches. Germline CDR1 reads LGHNA; CDR2 reads YSLEER. There are 14 residues in the CDR3. In DNA, the CDR3 is TGCGCCAGCAGCCTCAAGCGGGGGGGCTTTGAGCAGTTCTTC. Residues: CASSLKRGGFEQFF.

This chain links TRBV7-2 with TRBJ2-3; TRBD2 matches 9 bases. The length of the CDR3 is 14 residues. J was trimmed by 3 bases and V by 5 bases; bases with no gene match: 3. The germline CDR1 and CDR2 sequences are SGHTA and FQGNSA. Written as DNA, the CDR3 is TGTGCCAGCAGCAATGGACTAGCGACAGATACGCAGTATTTT. Its protein product is CASSNGLATDTQYF.

This chain connects TRBV25-1 to TRBJ2-2; D perhaps matches TRBD2 (7 bases). The germline V gene encodes CDR1 MGHDK and CDR2 SYGVNS. V was pared by 4 bases and J by 5 bases, with 14 bases between. The CDR3 has 15 residues. The CDR3 bases are TGTGCCAGCAGTGCCCCGGGGGGCTGGACCGGGGAGCTGTTTTTT. This gives the protein CASSAPGGWTGELFF.

The rearrangement links TRBV4-3 to TRBJ2-5, with 11 bases matching TRBD2. Germline V CDR1 and CDR2: LGHNA, YSLEER. The V and J ends lost 0 bases and 4 bases, in that order; junction bases with no gene match: 4. This CDR3 has 16 amino acids. The CDR3 reads CASSQDGLAGGETQYF. The CDR3 DNA reads as TGCGCCAGCAGCCAAGACGGTCTAGCGGGAGGAGAGACCCAGTACTTC.

This rearrangement joins TRBV27 to TRBJ2-7; TRBD2 is a possible D gene (7 bases). The germline gives CDR1 MNHEY, CDR2 SMNVEV (reference sequence). The CDR3 contains 14 residues. V was shortened by 5 bases and J by 0 bases, with 11 bases between the two germline ends. CDR3 residues: CASSVGGLSYEQYF. CDR3 sequence (DNA): TGTGCCAGCAGTGTCGGGGGGCTCTCCTACGAGCAGTACTTC.

The chain employs TRBV19 and TRBJ1-1; tentatively, D is TRBD1 (5 bases). In germline, CDR1 is LNHDA, CDR2 SQIVND (reference sequence). V lost 3 bases and J lost 1, with 12 bases in between. The CDR3 is 15 amino acids. CDR3 coding DNA: TGTGCCAGTAGTATGGGGCGGGGTGGGAACACTGAAGCTTTCTTT. It translates to CASSMGRGGNTEAFF.

This chain joins TRBV5-1 and TRBJ2-7, with D perhaps TRBD1 (5 bases). Germline V gene lookup returns CDR1 SGHRS and CDR2 YFSETQ. CDR3 size: 14 residues. V lost 0 bases and J 4 bases, leaving 11 bases between the germline ends. CDR3 in amino acids: CASSLGQGGYEQYF. As DNA, the CDR3 is TGCGCCAGCAGCTTGGGTCAGGGTGGTTACGAGCAGTACTTC.

This clone was seen only a few times. The DNA of the CDR3 is TGTGCCAGCAGTTACTGGGACAGGGGGCATATTGGGGAGCTGTTTTTT. This sequence encodes CASSYWDRGHIGELFF. V and J are TRBV6-5 and TRBJ2-2; 12 bases are shared with TRBD1. CDR1 and CDR2 (germline): MNHEY, SVGAGI. This CDR3 is 16 amino acids long. The J segment lost 8 bases and the V segment lost 1 base, leaving 5 bases of the junction unmatched.

V gene TRBV11-3 combines with J gene TRBJ2-7, with 8 bases identical to TRBD1. The V and J ends lost 5 bases and 0 bases, in that order; junction bases with no gene match: 6. In germline, CDR1 is SGHNT, CDR2 YENEEA. The CDR3 loop spans 15 amino acids. The CDR3 reads CASSLETGDSYEQYF. CDR3 nucleotides: TGTGCCAGCAGCCTGGAGACAGGGGACTCCTACGAGCAGTACTTC.

The table lists this clone with a count of one. DNA of the CDR3: TGTGCCAGCAGCTTATGGGGCCCTGAAGCTTTCTTT. Translation gives CASSLWGPEAFF. The chain has TRBV7-2 and TRBJ1-1; weak D call: TRBD1 (5 bases). This CDR3 has 12 amino acids. Germline V gives CDR1 SGHTA, CDR2 FQGNSA. V lost 2 bases to trimming and J lost 6 bases, with 7 bases between them.

This chain uses TRBV4-2 with TRBJ2-5; a weak D match, TRBD1 (6 bases). The V gene lost 0 bases and the J gene lost 2 bases, with 13 bases spanning the gap. CDR3 length: 16 residues. Germline V CDR1 and CDR2: LGHNA, YNFKEQ. The CDR3 DNA follows: TGTGCCAGCAGCCAAGAGACCAGGCAGGGGCAAGAGACCCAGTACTTC. Encoded protein: CASSQETRQGQETQYF.

The CDR3 region has the DNA TGTGCCAGCAACCATGGGCTGAACACTGAAGCTTTCTTT. As protein: CASNHGLNTEAFF. This chain joins TRBV6-6 and TRBJ1-1; D gene uncertain. V was pared by 7 bases and J by 0 bases, with 9 bases between. CDR1 and CDR2 (germline): MNHNY, SVGAGI (reference sequence). The CDR3 loop spans 13 amino acids.

The chain has TRBV6-6 and TRBJ1-5; 7 nucleotides agree with TRBD1. After removal of 2 bases from V and 0 bases from J, the junction contained 1 base not matched to a gene. The CDR3 totals 15 residues. Per the germline V gene, CDR1 is MNHNY and CDR2 is SVGAGI (reference sequence). This CDR3 is CASSYDRASNQPQHF. The CDR3 DNA reads TGTGCCAGCAGTTACGACAGGGCTAGCAATCAGCCCCAGCATTTT.

This clone was observed a few times. The chain uses TRBV5-1 and TRBJ1-1, with 8 bases matching TRBD1. With V trimmed by 7 bases and J by 4 bases, 9 bases remained unmatched. Per germline, CDR1 SGHRS and CDR2 YFSETQ. This CDR3 has 14 residues. The DNA of the CDR3 is TGCGCCAGCCTTTTCACAGGGGGGAGCACTGAAGCTTTCTTT. Protein: CASLFTGGSTEAFF.

The CDR3 DNA is TGTGCCAGCAGTAGGACTAGCGGGGGCCAAGAGACCCAGTACTTC. It is translated as CASSRTSGGQETQYF. V usage is TRBV7-9 and J usage is TRBJ2-5, with TRBD2 matching 13 bases. Trimming cost V 6 bases and J 1 base; bases outside gene matches: 2. This CDR3 comprises 15 residues. CDR1 is SEHNR and CDR2 is FQNEAQ in the germline V gene (reference sequence). The full variable domain, with the rest looked up from reference TRBV7-9 and TRBJ2-5, is DTGVSQNPRHKITKRGQNVTFRCDPISEHNRLYWYRQTLGQGPEFLTYFQNEAQLEKSRLLSDRFSAERPKGSFSTLEIQRTEQGDSAMYLCASSRTSGGQETQYFGPGTRLLVL.

This rearrangement joins TRBV9 to TRBJ2-3, with 7 bases that match TRBD1. CDR1 and CDR2 from the germline V gene are SGDLS and YYNGEE. The CDR3 has 15 amino acids. V was clipped by 3 bases and J by 0 bases; unmatched bases: 4. The CDR3 protein is CASSGGGSSTDTQYF. CDR3 DNA: TGTGCCAGCAGCGGAGGGGGCTCCAGCACAGATACGCAGTATTTT.

V and J are TRBV5-6 and TRBJ2-7; D call uncertain. Germline CDR1 and CDR2: SGHDT and YYEEEE. The V and J ends lost 4 bases and 5 bases respectively, with 13 bases between them. The CDR3 has 13 residues. The CDR3 spells CASSRLLRDEQYF. CDR3 bases: TGTGCCAGCAGCCGCTTGCTCCGGGACGAGCAGTACTTC.

V and J are TRBV27 and TRBJ2-7, with 11 bases that match TRBD2. The germline gives CDR1 MNHEY, CDR2 SMNVEV (reference sequence). J lost 2 bases, V lost 5 bases, and 17 bases had no gene match. The CDR3 covers 19 residues. CDR3 amino acids: CASSTKPPSGTSGTYEQYF. CDR3 DNA sequence: TGTGCCAGCAGTACCAAACCCCCTTCCGGGACTAGCGGTACCTACGAGCAGTACTTC.

The genes are TRBV6-1 and TRBJ1-1; TRBD1 matches 8 bases. The CDR3 has 15 residues. CDR1 is MNHNS, CDR2 SASEGT, per germline. V was clipped by 0 bases and J by 6 bases; unmatched bases: 6. This chain's CDR3 is CASSEAEQGAAEAFF. CDR3 DNA: TGTGCCAGCAGTGAAGCGGAGCAGGGGGCCGCTGAAGCTTTCTTT.

Here the CDR3 reads CASSPVATGTDTQYF. The CDR3, as DNA: TGTGCCAGCTCACCGGTGGCGACTGGCACAGATACGCAGTATTTT. The chain recombines TRBV18 with TRBJ2-3, with D unresolved. Germline V gene sequence: CDR1 KGHSH, CDR2 LQKENI. CDR3 length equals 15 residues. Trimming shortened V by 3 bases and J by 1 base, and 11 bases separated the two germline ends.

This clone was recorded a few times. V gene TRBV4-2 combines with J gene TRBJ2-3; D may be TRBD1 (6 bases). CDR1 LGHNA and CDR2 YNFKEQ come from the germline V gene. The CDR3 length is 14 residues. Trimming removed 0 bases from V and 6 bases from J, with 10 bases in between. CDR3 region: CASSQEQGRDTQYF. CDR3 DNA: TGTGCCAGCAGCCAAGAACAGGGTAGGGATACGCAGTATTTT.

This clone was detected once. This chain links TRBV6-6 with TRBJ1-6, with 8 positions matching TRBD1. The CDR3 loop spans 15 amino acids. Germline assignment: CDR1 MNHNY and CDR2 SVGAGI (reference sequence). V lost 5 bases to trimming and J lost 7 bases; unmatched junction nucleotides: 7. Here the CDR3 DNA reads TGTGCCAGCAGTCAGAGGACAGGGACGAATTCACCCCTCCACTTT. Its translation: CASSQRTGTNSPLHF.

V gene TRBV4-1 combines with J gene TRBJ1-4; 8 nucleotides match TRBD1. The trim removed 0 bases at V and 7 bases at J, leaving 4 bases unmatched. Germline CDR1 reads MGHRA; CDR2 reads YSYEKL. The CDR3 is 15 amino acids. Here the CDR3 DNA reads TGCGCCAGCAGCCAAGATGCTACAGGGGGTGAAAAACTGTTTTTT. Amino acid sequence: CASSQDATGGEKLFF.